This T cell receptor (beta chain) was captured by sequencing in a study of a mutant IDH1 vaccine in newly diagnosed glioma. Turning to the study itself: Patients were started on vaccination 4-6 weeks after radiotherapy alone, or with temozolomide cycles.

Time point given: week 35, safety follow-up. A 20-mer mutant IDH1 peptide at 300 ug was injected subcutaneously with topical imiquimod. The donor cohort comprised cases of new WHO grade 3 or 4 IDH1-mutant, ATRX-lost astrocytoma. Worth noting for this clone: Antigen: not known.

The repertoire was sequenced with immunoSEQ multiplex PCR; TCRdb's copy has only in-frame clones and lacks some. The sample shows roughly 64,000 clones, 74% of them seen only once. The source is a man aged 50-60 years with glioma. Sequencing was performed on PBMCs, taken from a glioma patient whose treatment included an IDH1 peptide vaccine.

The CDR3 loop reads CASSLTGTYGYTF. The CDR3 nucleotides read TGTGCCAGCAGCTTAACAGGGACCTATGGCTACACCTTC. The rearrangement uses TRBV7-2 and TRBJ1-2, with TRBD1 as a possible D gene (6 bases). Germline V lookup: CDR1 SGHTA, CDR2 FQGNSA. V lost 2 bases and J 4 bases, leaving 8 bases between the germline ends. CDR3 length: 13 residues.